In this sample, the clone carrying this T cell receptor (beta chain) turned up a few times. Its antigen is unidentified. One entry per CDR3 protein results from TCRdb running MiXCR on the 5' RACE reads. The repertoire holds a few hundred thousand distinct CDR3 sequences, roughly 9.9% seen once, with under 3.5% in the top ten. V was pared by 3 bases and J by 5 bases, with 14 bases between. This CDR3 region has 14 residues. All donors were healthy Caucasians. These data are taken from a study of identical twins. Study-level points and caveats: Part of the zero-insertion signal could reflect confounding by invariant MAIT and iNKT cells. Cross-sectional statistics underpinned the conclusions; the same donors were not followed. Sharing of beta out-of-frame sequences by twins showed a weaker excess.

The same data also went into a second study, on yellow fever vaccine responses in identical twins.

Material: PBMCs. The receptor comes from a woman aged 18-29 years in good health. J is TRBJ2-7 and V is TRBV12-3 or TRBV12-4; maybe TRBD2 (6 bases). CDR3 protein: CASSLVGGGDEQYF. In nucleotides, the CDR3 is TGTGCCAGCAGTTTGGTGGGGGGAGGCGACGAGCAGTACTTC.